What follows is one TCR beta chain and its context. RNA in amounts of about 0.5 to 1 ug was reverse transcribed with random hexamers. TCRdb fed the immunoSEQ multiplex PCR reads into MiXCR, producing one record per CDR3 protein. The repertoire consists of a few hundred thousand distinct CDR3 sequences, with about 89% occurring once and the leading ten covering 0.18%. Germline V gene sequence: CDR1 LNHDA, CDR2 SQIVND (reference sequence). V was trimmed by 5 bases and J by 2 bases, leaving 18 bases between them. CDR3 length equals 16 residues. This sample is part of a study of CD8 T cells in Susac syndrome.

The receptor comes from a human donor with multiple sclerosis. This chain joins TRBV19 and TRBJ2-5; weak D call: TRBD1 (5 bases). The material sequenced was CD8+ T cells from PBMCs. The CDR3 DNA reads as TGTGCCAGTAGTTTATTCGTGGACACCTCACAAGAGACCCAGTACTTC. Residues: CASSLFVDTSQETQYF.